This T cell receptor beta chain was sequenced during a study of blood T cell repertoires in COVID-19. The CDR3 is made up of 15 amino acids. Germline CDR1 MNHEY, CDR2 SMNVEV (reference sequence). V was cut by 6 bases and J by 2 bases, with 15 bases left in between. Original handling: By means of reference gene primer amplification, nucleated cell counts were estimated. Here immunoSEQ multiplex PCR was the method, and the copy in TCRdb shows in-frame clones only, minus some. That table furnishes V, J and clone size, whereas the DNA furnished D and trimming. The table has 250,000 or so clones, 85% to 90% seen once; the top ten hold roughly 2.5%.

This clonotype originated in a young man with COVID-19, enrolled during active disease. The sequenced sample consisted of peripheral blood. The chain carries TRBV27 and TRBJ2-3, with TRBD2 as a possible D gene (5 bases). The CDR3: CASSVNGGNTDTQYF. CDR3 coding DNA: TGTGCCAGCAGCGTCAACGGAGGCAACACAGATACGCAGTATTTT.